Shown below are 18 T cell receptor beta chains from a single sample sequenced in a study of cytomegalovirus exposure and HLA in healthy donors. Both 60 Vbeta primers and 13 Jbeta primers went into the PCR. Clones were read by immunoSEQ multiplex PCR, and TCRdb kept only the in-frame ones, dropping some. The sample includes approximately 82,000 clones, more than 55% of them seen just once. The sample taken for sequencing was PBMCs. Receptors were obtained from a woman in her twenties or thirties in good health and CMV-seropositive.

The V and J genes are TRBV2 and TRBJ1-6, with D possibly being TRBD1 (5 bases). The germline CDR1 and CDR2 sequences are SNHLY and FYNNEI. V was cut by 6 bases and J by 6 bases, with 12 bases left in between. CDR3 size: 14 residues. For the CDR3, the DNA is TGTGCCAGCAGGACAGACGGGTCTAATTCACCCCTCCACTTT. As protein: CASRTDGSNSPLHF.

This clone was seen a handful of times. CDR3 nucleotide sequence: TGTGCCAGCTCACCGGACAGGGCCAGGGGCAATGAGCAGTTCTTC. This encodes CASSPDRARGNEQFF. V is TRBV18 and J is TRBJ2-1; 8 bases agree with TRBD1. In germline, CDR1 is KGHSH, CDR2 LQKENI. The CDR3 length is 15 residues. V shed 3 bases and J 6 bases; nucleotides not matched to a gene: 7.

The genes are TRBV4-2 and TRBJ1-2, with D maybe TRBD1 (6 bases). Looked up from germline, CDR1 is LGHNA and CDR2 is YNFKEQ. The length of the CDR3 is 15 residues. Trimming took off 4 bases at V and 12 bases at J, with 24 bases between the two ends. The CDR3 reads CASSRDGQTDPFHTF. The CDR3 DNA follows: TGTGCCAGCAGCCGGGACGGACAGACCGACCCCTTTCACACCTTC.

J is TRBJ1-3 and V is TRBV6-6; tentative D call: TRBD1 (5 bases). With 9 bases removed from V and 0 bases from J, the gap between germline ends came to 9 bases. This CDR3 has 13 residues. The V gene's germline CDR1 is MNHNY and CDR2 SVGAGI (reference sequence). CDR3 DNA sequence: TGTGCCAGTAAGACAGTCTCTGGAAACACCATATATTTT. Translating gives CASKTVSGNTIYF.

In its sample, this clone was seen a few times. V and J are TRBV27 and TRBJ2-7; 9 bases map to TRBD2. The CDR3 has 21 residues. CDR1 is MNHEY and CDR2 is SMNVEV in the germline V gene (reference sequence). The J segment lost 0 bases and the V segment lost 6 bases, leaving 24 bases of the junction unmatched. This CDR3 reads CASSLLPLGLFSGGVSYEQYF. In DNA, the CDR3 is TGTGCCAGCAGCCTGCTACCTTTGGGGCTGTTTAGCGGGGGTGTCTCCTACGAGCAGTACTTC.

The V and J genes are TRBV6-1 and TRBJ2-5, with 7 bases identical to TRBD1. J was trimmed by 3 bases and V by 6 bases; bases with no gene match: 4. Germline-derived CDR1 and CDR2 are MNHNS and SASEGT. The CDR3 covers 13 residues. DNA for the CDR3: TGTGCCAGCAGCCGCGGACAGGAAGAGACCCAGTACTTC. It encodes CASSRGQEETQYF.

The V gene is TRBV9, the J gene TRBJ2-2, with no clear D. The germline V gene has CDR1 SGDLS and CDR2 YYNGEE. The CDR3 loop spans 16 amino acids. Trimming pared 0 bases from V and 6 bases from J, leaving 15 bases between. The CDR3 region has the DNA TGTGCCAGCAGCGTAGGTTATATCGGCGAGGCCGGGGAGCTGTTTTTT. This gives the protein CASSVGYIGEAGELFF. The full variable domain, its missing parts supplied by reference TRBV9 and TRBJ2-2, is DSGVTQTPKHLITATGQRVTLRCSPRSGDLSVYWYQQSLDQGLQFLIQYYNGEERAKGNILERFSAQQFPDLHSELNLSSLELGDSALYFCASSVGYIGEAGELFFGEGSRLTVL.

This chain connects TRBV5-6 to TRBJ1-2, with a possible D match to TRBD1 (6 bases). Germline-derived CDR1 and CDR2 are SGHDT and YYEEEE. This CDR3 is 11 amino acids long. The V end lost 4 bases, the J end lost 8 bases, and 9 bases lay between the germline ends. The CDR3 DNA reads TGTGCCAGCAGCGGGGGCCACGGCTACACCTTC. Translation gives CASSGGHGYTF.

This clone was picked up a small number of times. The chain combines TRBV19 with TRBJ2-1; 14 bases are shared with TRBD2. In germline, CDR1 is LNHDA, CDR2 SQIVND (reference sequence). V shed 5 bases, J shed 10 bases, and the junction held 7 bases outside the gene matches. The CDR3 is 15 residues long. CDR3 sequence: CASSLTSGGVREQFF. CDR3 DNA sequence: TGTGCCAGTAGTCTGACTAGCGGGGGGGTCCGGGAGCAGTTCTTC.

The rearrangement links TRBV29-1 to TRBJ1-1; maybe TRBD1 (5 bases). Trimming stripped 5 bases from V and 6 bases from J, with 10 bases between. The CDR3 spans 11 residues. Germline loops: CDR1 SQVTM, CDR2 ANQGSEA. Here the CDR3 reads CSVTRVSEAFF. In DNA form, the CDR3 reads TGCAGCGTTACCAGGGTTTCTGAAGCTTTCTTT.

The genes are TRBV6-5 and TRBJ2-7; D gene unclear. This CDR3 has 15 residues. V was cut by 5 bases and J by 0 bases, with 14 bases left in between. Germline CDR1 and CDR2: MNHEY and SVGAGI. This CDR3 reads CASSTQADRSYEQYF. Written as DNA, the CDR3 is TGTGCCAGCAGTACCCAGGCAGACCGCTCCTACGAGCAGTACTTC.

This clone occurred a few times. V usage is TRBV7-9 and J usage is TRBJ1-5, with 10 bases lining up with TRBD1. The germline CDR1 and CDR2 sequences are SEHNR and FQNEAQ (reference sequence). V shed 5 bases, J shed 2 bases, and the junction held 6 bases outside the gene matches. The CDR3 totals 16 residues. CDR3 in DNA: TGTGCCAGCAGCCCAGCCGGGACAGGGGGCAATCAGCCCCAGCATTTT. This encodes CASSPAGTGGNQPQHF.

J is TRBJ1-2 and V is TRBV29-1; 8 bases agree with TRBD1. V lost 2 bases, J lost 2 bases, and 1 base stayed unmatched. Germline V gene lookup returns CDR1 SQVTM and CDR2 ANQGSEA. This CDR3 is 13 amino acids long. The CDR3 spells CSVERTGNYGYTF. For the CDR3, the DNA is TGCAGCGTTGAACGGACAGGGAACTATGGCTACACCTTC.

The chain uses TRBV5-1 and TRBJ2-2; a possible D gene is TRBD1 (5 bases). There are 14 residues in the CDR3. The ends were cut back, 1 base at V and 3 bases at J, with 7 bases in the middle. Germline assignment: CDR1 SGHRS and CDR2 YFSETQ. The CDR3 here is CASSLLTDTGELFF. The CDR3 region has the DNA TGCGCCAGCAGCTTGCTGACAGACACCGGGGAGCTGTTTTTT.

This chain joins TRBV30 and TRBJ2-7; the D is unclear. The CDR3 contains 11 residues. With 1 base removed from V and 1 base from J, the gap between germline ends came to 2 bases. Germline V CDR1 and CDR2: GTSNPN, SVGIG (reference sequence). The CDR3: CAWSASYEQYF. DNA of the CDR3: TGTGCCTGGAGTGCTTCCTACGAGCAGTACTTC.

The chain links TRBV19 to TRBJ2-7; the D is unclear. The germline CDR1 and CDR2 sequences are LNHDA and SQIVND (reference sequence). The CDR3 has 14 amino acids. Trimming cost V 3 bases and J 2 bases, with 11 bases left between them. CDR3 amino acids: CASSMNDGAYEQYF. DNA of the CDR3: TGTGCCAGTAGTATGAACGACGGAGCCTACGAGCAGTACTTC.

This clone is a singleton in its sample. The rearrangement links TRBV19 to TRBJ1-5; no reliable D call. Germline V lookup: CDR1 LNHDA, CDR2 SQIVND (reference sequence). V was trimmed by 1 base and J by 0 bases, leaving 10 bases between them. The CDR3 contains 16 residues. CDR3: CASSIGSGYSNQPQHF. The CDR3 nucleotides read TGTGCCAGTAGTATAGGCTCAGGTTATAGCAATCAGCCCCAGCATTTT.

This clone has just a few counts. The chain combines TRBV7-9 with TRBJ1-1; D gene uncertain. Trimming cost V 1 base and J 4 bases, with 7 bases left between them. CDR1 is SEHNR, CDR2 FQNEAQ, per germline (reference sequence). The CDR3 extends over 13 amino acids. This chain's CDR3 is CASSLGSTTEAFF. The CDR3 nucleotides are TGTGCCAGCAGCTTAGGCAGTACCACTGAAGCTTTCTTT.